One sample yielded the 8 T cell receptor beta chains listed below, sequenced in a study of CD8 T cell repertoires and HIV-1 epitope variants. Their cognate antigens are unknown. Assay used: immunoSEQ multiplex PCR; TCRdb lists only in-frame clones, some missing. Of over 850 clones detected, 66% appear once; the ten largest clones hold less than 50%. The sequenced material came from cultured CD8+ T cells derived from PBMCs. The receptors come from a male donor with HIV.

In its sample, this clone was seen a few times. This chain links TRBV9 with TRBJ1-2; D may be TRBD1 (5 bases). This CDR3 region has 14 residues. Germline CDR1 SGDLS, CDR2 YYNGEE. Trimming took 0 bases from V and 5 from J, leaving 11 bases between them. The CDR3 region is CASSVDSGRYGYTF. In DNA, the CDR3 is TGTGCCAGCAGCGTAGATTCAGGGAGGTATGGCTACACCTTC.

This clone occurred a few times. CDR3 region: CASSLSDLTQSRANVLTF. CDR3 nucleotide sequence: TGTGCCAGCAGTCTCTCAGATTTGACACAAAGTCGGGCCAACGTCCTGACTTTC. J is TRBJ2-6 and V is TRBV28; unclear D gene. CDR1 is MDHEN and CDR2 is SYDVKM in the germline V gene. Trimming removed 5 bases at V and 5 bases at J, with 22 bases between. CDR3 length: 18 residues.

This clone has a handful of counts. The V and J genes are TRBV7-9 and TRBJ2-5; possibly TRBD2 for D (5 bases). The CDR3 length is 13 residues. V lost 5 bases and J lost 2, with 9 bases in between. The germline gives CDR1 SEHNR, CDR2 FQNEAQ (reference sequence). The CDR3 spells CASSPLAQETQYF. The CDR3 bases are TGTGCCAGCAGCCCTCTAGCTCAAGAGACCCAGTACTTC.

This clone showed up just a few times. The chain carries TRBV5-6 and TRBJ2-7, with D unclear. The CDR3 runs 13 residues. Trimming took 4 bases from V and 2 from J, leaving 10 bases between them. Germline lookup yields CDR1 SGHDT and CDR2 YYEEEE. CDR3: CASSAWGTYEQYF. The CDR3, as DNA: TGTGCCAGCAGCGCCTGGGGAACCTACGAGCAGTACTTC.

This rearrangement joins TRBV28 to TRBJ2-7, with a possible D match to TRBD1 (6 bases). Trimming took 4 bases from V and 0 from J, leaving 16 bases between them. CDR1 and CDR2 (germline): MDHEN, SYDVKM. CDR3 length: 16 amino acids. This CDR3 reads CASSSNQGTYSYEQYF. The CDR3 DNA follows: TGTGCCAGCAGTTCTAACCAGGGGACCTACTCCTACGAGCAGTACTTC.

This chain connects TRBV5-1 to TRBJ1-5; 8 positions agree with TRBD1. The CDR3 totals 15 residues. Germline V lookup: CDR1 SGHRS, CDR2 YFSETQ. V was pared by 0 bases and J by 6 bases, with 5 bases of the junction left unmatched. CDR3 sequence: CASSLVSGTGQPQHF. The DNA for the CDR3 is TGCGCCAGCAGCTTGGTCTCTGGGACAGGTCAGCCCCAGCATTTT.

The CDR3 is CASNGDPSGGQETQYF. The CDR3 coding sequence is TGTGCCAGCAATGGCGACCCTAGCGGTGGCCAAGAGACCCAGTACTTC. The J gene is TRBJ2-5, the V gene TRBV2, with 7 bases fitting TRBD2. From germline, CDR1 is SNHLY and CDR2 FYNNEI. CDR3 length equals 16 residues. The trim removed 7 bases at V and 1 base at J, leaving 12 bases unmatched.

The rearrangement links TRBV7-9 to TRBJ2-7; 14 bases agree with TRBD2. Per germline, CDR1 SEHNR and CDR2 FQNEAQ (reference sequence). The junction had 8 bases not matched to a gene; V was cut back by 4 bases and J by 6 bases. The CDR3 spans 16 residues. The CDR3 nucleotides read TGTGCCAGCAGCTCCCCGGGACTAGCGGGAGAGGGCGAGCAGTACTTC. Protein: CASSSPGLAGEGEQYF.